In this sample, the clone carrying this TCR beta chain turned up a few times. This entry belongs to a study of T cells in Graves' hyperthyroidism and ophthalmopathy. The CDR3 is made up of 15 amino acids. V gave up 5 bases and J gave up 1 base; unmatched junction bases: 5. CDR1 and CDR2 from the germline V gene are DFQATT and SNEGSKA (reference sequence). TCR beta CDR3 regions were amplified from RNA. HTBI primers were the set used in a first-round RT-PCR of the TCR CDR3. TCRdb reprocessed the multiplex PCR reads with MiXCR, giving one entry per CDR3 protein. This table holds 490,000 or so distinct CDR3 sequences, 20% found once. PBMCs were derived from around 10 ml fresh peripheral blood.

The sequence was obtained from a man aged 35 to 55 with Graves' ophthalmopathy. The specimen was blood. The chain couples TRBV20-1 to TRBJ1-5, with 10 bases matching TRBD1. In DNA form, the CDR3 reads TGCAGTGCTCCCCGGGACAGGGGAAGCAATCAGCCCCAGCATTTT. Translated: CSAPRDRGSNQPQHF.